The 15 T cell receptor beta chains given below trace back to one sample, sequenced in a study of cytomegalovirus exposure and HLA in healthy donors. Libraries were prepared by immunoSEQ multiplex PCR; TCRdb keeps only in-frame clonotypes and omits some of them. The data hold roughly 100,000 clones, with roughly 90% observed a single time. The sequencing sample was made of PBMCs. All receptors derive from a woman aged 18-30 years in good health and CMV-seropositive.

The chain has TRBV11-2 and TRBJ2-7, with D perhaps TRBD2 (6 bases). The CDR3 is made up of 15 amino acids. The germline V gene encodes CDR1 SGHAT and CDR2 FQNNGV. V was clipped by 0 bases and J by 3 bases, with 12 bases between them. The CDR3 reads CASSLERWGDYEQYF. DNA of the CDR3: TGTGCCAGCAGCTTAGAACGATGGGGGGACTACGAGCAGTACTTC.

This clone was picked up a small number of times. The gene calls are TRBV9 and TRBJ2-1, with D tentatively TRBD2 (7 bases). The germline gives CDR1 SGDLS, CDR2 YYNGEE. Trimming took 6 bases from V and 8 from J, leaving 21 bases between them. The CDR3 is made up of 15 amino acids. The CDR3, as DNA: TGTGCCAGCACCAAGAGGGCGGGGGCCAACGATGAGCAGTTCTTC. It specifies CASTKRAGANDEQFF.

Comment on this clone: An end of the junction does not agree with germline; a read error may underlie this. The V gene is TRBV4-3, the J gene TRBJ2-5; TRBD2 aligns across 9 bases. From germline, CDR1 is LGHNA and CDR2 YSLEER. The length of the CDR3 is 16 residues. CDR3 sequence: CASSQGRGGWQEAQYF. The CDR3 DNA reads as TGCGCCAGCAGCCAAGGGCGGGGGGGCTGGCAAGAGGCCCAGTACTTC.

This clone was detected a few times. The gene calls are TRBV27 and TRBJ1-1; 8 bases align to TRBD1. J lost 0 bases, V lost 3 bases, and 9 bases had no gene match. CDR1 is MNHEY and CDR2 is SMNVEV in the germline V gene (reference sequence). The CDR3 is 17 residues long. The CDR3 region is CASSFRLGQGVNTEAFF. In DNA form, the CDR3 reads TGTGCCAGCAGTTTTCGGCTTGGACAGGGCGTGAACACTGAAGCTTTCTTT.

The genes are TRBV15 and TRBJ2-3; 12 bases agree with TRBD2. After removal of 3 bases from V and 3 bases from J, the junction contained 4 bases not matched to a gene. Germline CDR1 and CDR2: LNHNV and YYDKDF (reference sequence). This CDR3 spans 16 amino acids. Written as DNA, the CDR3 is TGTGCCACCAGCAGTCAACTAGCGGGGGGAACAGATACGCAGTATTTT. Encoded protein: CATSSQLAGGTDTQYF.

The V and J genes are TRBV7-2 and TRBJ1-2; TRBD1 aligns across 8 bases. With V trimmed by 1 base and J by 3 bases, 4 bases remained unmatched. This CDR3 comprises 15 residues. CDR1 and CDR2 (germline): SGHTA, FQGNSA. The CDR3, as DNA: TGTGCCAGCAGCTTAGGACGCAGGGGGCACTATGGCTACACCTTC. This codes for CASSLGRRGHYGYTF.

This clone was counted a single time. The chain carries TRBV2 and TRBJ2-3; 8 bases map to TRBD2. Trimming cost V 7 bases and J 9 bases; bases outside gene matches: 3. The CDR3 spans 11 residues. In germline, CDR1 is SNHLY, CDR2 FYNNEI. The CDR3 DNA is TGTGCCAGCATGACGGGGGGGACGCAGTATTTT. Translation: CASMTGGTQYF.

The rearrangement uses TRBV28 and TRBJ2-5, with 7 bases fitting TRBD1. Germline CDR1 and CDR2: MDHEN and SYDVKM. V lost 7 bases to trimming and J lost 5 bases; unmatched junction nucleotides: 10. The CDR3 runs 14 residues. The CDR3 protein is CASIPPGGWETQYF. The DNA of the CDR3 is TGTGCCAGCATACCCCCAGGGGGTTGGGAGACCCAGTACTTC.

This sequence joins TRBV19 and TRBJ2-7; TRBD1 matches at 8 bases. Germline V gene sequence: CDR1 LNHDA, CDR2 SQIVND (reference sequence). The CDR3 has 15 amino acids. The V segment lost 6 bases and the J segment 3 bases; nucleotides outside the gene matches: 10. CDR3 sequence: CASREVDRGVYEQYF. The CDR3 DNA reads TGTGCCAGTAGGGAGGTCGACAGGGGAGTCTACGAGCAGTACTTC.

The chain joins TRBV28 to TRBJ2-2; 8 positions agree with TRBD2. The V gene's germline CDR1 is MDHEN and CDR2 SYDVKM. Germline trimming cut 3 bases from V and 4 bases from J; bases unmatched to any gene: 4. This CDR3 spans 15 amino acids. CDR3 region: CASSFGGAATGELFF. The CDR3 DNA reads TGTGCCAGCAGTTTCGGGGGGGCGGCCACCGGGGAGCTGTTTTTT.

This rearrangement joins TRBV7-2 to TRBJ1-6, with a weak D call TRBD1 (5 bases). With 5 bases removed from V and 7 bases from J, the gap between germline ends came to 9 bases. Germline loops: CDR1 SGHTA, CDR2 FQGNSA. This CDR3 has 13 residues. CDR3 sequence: CASSKNRNSPLHF. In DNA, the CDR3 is TGTGCCAGCAGCAAGAACAGGAATTCACCCCTCCACTTT.

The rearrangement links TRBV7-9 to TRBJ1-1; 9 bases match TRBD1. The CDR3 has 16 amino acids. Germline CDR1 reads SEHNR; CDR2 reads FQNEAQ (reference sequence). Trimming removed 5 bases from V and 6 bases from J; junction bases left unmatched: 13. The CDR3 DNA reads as TGTGCCAGCAGCCCCACAGGGGGCGGCTCTTTAGCTGAAGCTTTCTTT. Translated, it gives CASSPTGGGSLAEAFF.

CDR3 in amino acids: CASSPRNHEQYF. For the CDR3, the DNA is TGTGCCAGCAGTCCCAGGAACCACGAGCAGTACTTC. The V call is TRBV6-1, the J call TRBJ2-7; D ambiguous. The CDR3 loop spans 12 amino acids. The V gene's germline CDR1 is MNHNS and CDR2 SASEGT. Between the trimmed V and J ends, which lost 5 bases and 5 bases, there was a span of 10 bases.

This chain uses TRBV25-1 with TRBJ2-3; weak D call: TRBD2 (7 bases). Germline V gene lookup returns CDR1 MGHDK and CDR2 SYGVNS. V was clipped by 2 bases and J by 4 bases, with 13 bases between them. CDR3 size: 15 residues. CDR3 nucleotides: TGTGCCAGCAGTGAAGGGGGGGGGCGGGCAGATACGCAGTATTTT. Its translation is CASSEGGGRADTQYF.

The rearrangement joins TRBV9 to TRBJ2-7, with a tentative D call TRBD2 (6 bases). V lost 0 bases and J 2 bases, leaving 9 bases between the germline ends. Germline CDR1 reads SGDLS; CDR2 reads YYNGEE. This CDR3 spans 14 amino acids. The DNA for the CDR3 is TGTGCCAGCAGCGTAGGACCGGGAGCCTACGAGCAGTACGTC. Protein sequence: CASSVGPGAYEQYV.